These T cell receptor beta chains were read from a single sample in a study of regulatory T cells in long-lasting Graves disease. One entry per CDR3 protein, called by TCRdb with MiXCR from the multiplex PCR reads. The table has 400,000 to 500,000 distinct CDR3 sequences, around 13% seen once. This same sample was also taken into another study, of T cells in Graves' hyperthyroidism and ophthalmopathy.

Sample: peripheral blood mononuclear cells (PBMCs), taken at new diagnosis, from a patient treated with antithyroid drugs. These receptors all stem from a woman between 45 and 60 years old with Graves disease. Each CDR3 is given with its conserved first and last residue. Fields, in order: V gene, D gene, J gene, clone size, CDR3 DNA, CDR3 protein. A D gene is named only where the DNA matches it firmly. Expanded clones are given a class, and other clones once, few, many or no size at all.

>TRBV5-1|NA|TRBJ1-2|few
TGCGCCAGCAGCCTGGGGCTCCAGGGGAATGGCTACACCTTC
CASSLGLQGNGYTF
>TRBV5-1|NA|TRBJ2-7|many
TGCGCCAGCGCGGGATCCGGGACGTACGACGAGCAGTACTTC
CASAGSGTYDEQYF
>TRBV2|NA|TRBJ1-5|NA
TGTGCCAGCAGTGAATTGGGGGTTCGGGGTCAGCCCCAGCATTTT
CASSELGVRGQPQHF
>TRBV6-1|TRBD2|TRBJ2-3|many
TGTGCCAGCATGATAGGGACTAGCGCCACAGATACGCAGTATTTT
CASMIGTSATDTQYF
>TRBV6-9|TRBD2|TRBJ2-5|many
TGTGCCAGCAGTTTCCTCGGACTAGCGGGAGAGACCCAGTACTTC
CASSFLGLAGETQYF
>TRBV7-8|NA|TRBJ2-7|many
TGTGCCAGCAGCTTAGCAGAGGGTTCCTACGAGCAGTACTTC
CASSLAEGSYEQYF
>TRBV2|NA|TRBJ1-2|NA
TGTGCCAGCAGTGTAGATAGGTGGGCCCACTTC
CASSVDRWAHF
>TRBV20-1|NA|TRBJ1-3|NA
TGCAGTGCTAGGGACTCGGTTTATGGGAGCCGGAAGGGAAACACCATATATTTT
CSARDSVYGSRKGNTIYF
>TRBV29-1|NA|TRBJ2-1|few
TGCAGCGTTGGGGCGCCAGGGGAACACCCGTACAATGAGCAGTTCTTC
CSVGAPGEHPYNEQFF
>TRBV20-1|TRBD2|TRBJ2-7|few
TGCAGTGCTAGATCCGGGCTAGCGGGCCACTACGAGCAGTACTTC
CSARSGLAGHYEQYF
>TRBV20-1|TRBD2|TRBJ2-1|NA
TGCAGTGCTAGAGACCCTAGCGGGACGTACGGGTACAATGAGCAGTTCTTC
CSARDPSGTYGYNEQFF
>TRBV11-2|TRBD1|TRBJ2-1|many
TGTGCCAGCAGCTCACGGACAGGGCCCAACCACAATGAGCAGTTCTTC
CASSSRTGPNHNEQFF
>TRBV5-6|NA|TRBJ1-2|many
TGTGCCAGCAGCTTGGGGTCCCTTGCGAGGGGCTACACCTTC
CASSLGSLARGYTF
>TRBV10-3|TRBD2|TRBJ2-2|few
TGTGCCATCAGTGAGATAAGCGGGAGAACCACCGGGGAGCTGTTTTTT
CAISEISGRTTGELFF
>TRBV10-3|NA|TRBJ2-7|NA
TGTGCCACGGGGTACGGGACGACGTACGAGCAGTACTTC
CATGYGTTYEQYF
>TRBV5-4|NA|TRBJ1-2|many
TGTGCCAGCAGCTCTGGCCCGGGACTAACAGACTATGGCTACACCTTC
CASSSGPGLTDYGYTF
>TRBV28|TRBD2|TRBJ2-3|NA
TGTGCCAGCAGCCTGTCCGGACTAGCGGGAGTAGATACGCAGTATTTT
CASSLSGLAGVDTQYF
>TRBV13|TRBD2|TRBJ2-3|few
TGTGCCAGCAAAAAGGGACTAGCGATAGGGGATACGCAGTATTTT
CASKKGLAIGDTQYF
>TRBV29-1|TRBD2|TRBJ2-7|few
TGCAGCGTTGTAGAGCTAGCGGGAGGGCTCGGGGACGAGCAGTACTTC
CSVVELAGGLGDEQYF